The 21 T cell receptor beta chains below come from one sample, sequenced in a study of blood T cell repertoires in COVID-19. TCRdb's copy holds only in-frame clones and misses some; the assay was immunoSEQ multiplex PCR. The sample includes a few hundred thousand clones, roughly 90% seen only once; the top ten take around 3%. Sequences were obtained from peripheral blood. The receptors here all came from a young woman with COVID-19, enrolled during active disease.

The chain is built from TRBV7-8 and TRBJ2-1; tentative D call: TRBD1 (6 bases). Germline CDR1 reads SGHVS; CDR2 reads FQNEAQ. The CDR3 runs to 14 residues. V lost 5 bases to trimming and J lost 7 bases, with 15 bases between them. In DNA form, the CDR3 reads TGTGCCAGCAGCCAGGGCAGGGGAGTTAATGAGCAGTTCTTC. Translating it yields CASSQGRGVNEQFF. The variable domain in full, with the rest retrieved from reference TRBV7-8 and TRBJ2-1, is GAGVSQSPRYKVAKRGQDVALRCDPISGHVSLFWYQQALGQGPEFLTYFQNEAQLDKSGLPSDRFFAERPEGSVSTLKIQRTQQEDSAVYLCASSQGRGVNEQFFGPGTRLTVL.

V usage is TRBV7-2 and J usage is TRBJ2-3; possibly TRBD1 for D (6 bases). The CDR3 is made up of 15 amino acids. The germline gives CDR1 SGHTA, CDR2 FQGNSA. The germline V and J ends were trimmed by 6 bases and 1 base, with 14 bases remaining between them. The CDR3 spells CASSSLGGGTDTQYF. CDR3 in DNA: TGTGCCAGCAGTTCGTTAGGGGGAGGCACAGATACGCAGTATTTT.

The V gene is TRBV9, the J gene TRBJ2-2; 11 bases line up with TRBD2. Trimming removed 4 bases from V and 0 bases from J; junction bases left unmatched: 2. Per the germline V gene, CDR1 is SGDLS and CDR2 is YYNGEE. The CDR3 is made up of 16 amino acids. CDR3 coding DNA: TGTGCCAGCAGCCCACTAGCGGGGGCGAACACCGGGGAGCTGTTTTTT. This codes for CASSPLAGANTGELFF.

V is TRBV5-1 and J is TRBJ1-4, with 8 bases identical to TRBD1. V trimming: 4 bases; J trimming: 8 bases; junction bases outside the gene matches: 7. CDR3 length: 14 amino acids. Germline V gene data show CDR1 as SGHRS and CDR2 as YFSETQ. For the CDR3, the DNA is TGCGCCAGCAGCATCAGGGGGCGTCAAGAAAAACTGTTTTTT. It translates to CASSIRGRQEKLFF.

The V and J genes are TRBV6-5 and TRBJ2-7, with a possible D match to TRBD1 (5 bases). This CDR3 comprises 13 residues. CDR1 is MNHEY, CDR2 SVGAGI, per germline. V shed 8 bases and J shed 4 bases, with 15 bases lying between them. CDR3 DNA: TGTGCCAGCGCTAATCTACAGGTATACGAGCAGTACGTC. Translating it yields CASANLQVYEQYV.

The gene calls are TRBV6-5 and TRBJ2-5; D perhaps matches TRBD2 (5 bases). This CDR3 is built from 16 residues. The germline V gene encodes CDR1 MNHEY and CDR2 SVGAGI. V lost 0 bases and J lost 4, with 15 bases in between. The CDR3 loop reads CASSYSTPHAGETQYF. The CDR3 nucleotides read TGTGCCAGCAGTTACTCGACCCCCCACGCGGGAGAGACCCAGTACTTC.

The genes are TRBV5-8 and TRBJ1-4; D unclear. Trimming shortened V by 0 bases and J by 2 bases, and 8 bases separated the two germline ends. Germline-derived CDR1 and CDR2 are SGHTS and YDEGEE. The CDR3 is made up of 15 amino acids. The CDR3 DNA sequence: TGTGCCAGCAGCTTGGGCAGGCCGACTAATGAAAAACTGTTTTTT. Residues: CASSLGRPTNEKLFF.

The table lists this clone with a count of one. J is TRBJ2-5 and V is TRBV29-1; TRBD1 matches 7 bases. V lost 7 bases and J lost 2; bases outside the gene matches: 4. The germline gives CDR1 SQVTM, CDR2 ANQGSEA. This CDR3 has 12 amino acids. The CDR3 coding sequence is TGCAGCGCTACACAGGGGCAAGAGACCCAGTACTTC. This translates into CSATQGQETQYF.

V and J are TRBV27 and TRBJ2-7, with TRBD1 matching over 8 bases. The trim removed 5 bases at V and 6 bases at J, leaving 9 bases unmatched. CDR1 is MNHEY and CDR2 is SMNVEV in the germline V gene (reference sequence). This CDR3 contains 14 residues. The CDR3: CASSARGLGTEQYF. In DNA form, the CDR3 reads TGTGCCAGCAGTGCCAGGGGGCTGGGTACCGAGCAGTACTTC.

The rearrangement joins TRBV5-1 to TRBJ2-5; D is perhaps TRBD1 (6 bases). Trimming shortened V by 2 bases and J by 2 bases, and 13 bases separated the two germline ends. The CDR3 has 15 amino acids. CDR1 and CDR2 from the germline V gene are SGHRS and YFSETQ. CDR3 in DNA: TGCGCCAGCAGCTTAGGGGGAACCAGACAAGAGACCCAGTACTTC. Translating gives CASSLGGTRQETQYF.

The chain recombines TRBV7-2 with TRBJ1-2, with D uncertain. The V end lost 2 bases, the J end lost 4 bases, and 14 bases lay between the germline ends. The CDR3 sequence is 15 residues long. CDR1 is SGHTA, CDR2 FQGNSA, per germline. CDR3 loop: CASSLRLEETYGYTF. The CDR3 nucleotides read TGTGCCAGCAGCTTAAGGTTAGAGGAGACCTATGGCTACACCTTC. Full variable domain (missing parts from reference TRBV7-2 and TRBJ1-2): GAGVSQSPSNKVTEKGKDVELRCDPISGHTALYWYRQSLGQGLEFLIYFQGNSAPDKSGLPSDRFSAERTGGSVSTLTIQRTQQEDSAVYLCASSLRLEETYGYTFGSGTRLTVV.

The rearrangement uses TRBV20-1 and TRBJ2-4, with D perhaps matching TRBD1 (6 bases). V was pared by 3 bases and J by 9 bases, with 21 bases between. This CDR3 is 15 amino acids long. The germline V gene encodes CDR1 DFQATT and CDR2 SNEGSKA (reference sequence). The CDR3 nucleotides read TGCAGTGCTAGTTCTCAGGAGCCAGGGGAGAGCATTCAGTACTTC. Protein product: CSASSQEPGESIQYF.

The chain is built from TRBV5-5 and TRBJ2-1; 7 bases are a match to TRBD2. This CDR3 is built from 17 residues. The V gene end was trimmed by 0 bases and the J gene end by 3 bases; junction bases not matched to a gene: 9. CDR1 and CDR2 (germline): SGHKS, YYEKEE (reference sequence). The CDR3 here is CASSLAIPGGNYNEQFF. CDR3 sequence (DNA): TGTGCCAGCAGCTTGGCCATCCCGGGGGGAAACTACAATGAGCAGTTCTTC.

This clone was seen a few times. The V call is TRBV4-2, the J call TRBJ1-6; no clear D gene. The CDR3 has 16 residues. V dropped 4 bases and J dropped 10 bases, with 20 bases sitting between them. Germline CDR1 and CDR2: LGHNA and YNFKEQ. CDR3 sequence reads: CASSPNQRTAGSPLHF. In DNA form, the CDR3 reads TGTGCCAGCAGCCCTAATCAACGGACCGCGGGGTCACCCCTCCACTTT.

As regards this clone: Distinct nucleotide sequences in the sample also encode this CDR3. This sequence joins TRBV9 and TRBJ1-4; 9 bases are shared with TRBD1. Trimming at V came to 0 bases and at J to 5 bases, leaving 2 bases not matched to a gene. Per germline, CDR1 SGDLS and CDR2 YYNGEE. CDR3 size: 15 residues. Here the CDR3 reads CASSVGGQGNEKLFF. The CDR3, as DNA: TGTGCCAGCAGCGTAGGGGGACAGGGAAATGAAAAACTGTTTTTT.

The rearrangement uses TRBV24-1 and TRBJ1-2; D is unresolved. CDR1 is KGHDR and CDR2 is SFDVKD in the germline V gene. The CDR3 has 12 residues. Trimming shortened V by 4 bases and J by 8 bases, and 10 bases separated the two germline ends. CDR3 DNA: TGTGCCACCAGTGACCCCCTTATGGGCTACACCTTC. Translation gives CATSDPLMGYTF.

This clone was seen only once. V gene TRBV2 combines with J gene TRBJ2-1; TRBD2 matches 8 bases. In germline, CDR1 is SNHLY, CDR2 FYNNEI. V gave up 1 base and J gave up 2 bases; unmatched junction bases: 13. The CDR3 contains 19 residues. The CDR3 region is CASSEGGIFAGGPYNEQFF. The CDR3, as DNA: TGTGCCAGCAGTGAAGGGGGGATCTTTGCGGGGGGCCCCTACAATGAGCAGTTCTTC.

This rearrangement joins TRBV19 to TRBJ1-5; TRBD1 is a possible D gene (5 bases). Germline V gene lookup returns CDR1 LNHDA and CDR2 SQIVND (reference sequence). Trimming left V 5 bases short and J 4 bases short, with 15 bases between. This CDR3 spans 15 amino acids. The CDR3 nucleotides read TGTGCCAGTAGTTTAGGGGTATCAGGAAATCAGCCCCAGCATTTT. It translates to CASSLGVSGNQPQHF.

J is TRBJ1-5 and V is TRBV7-8, with no clear D. V gave up 5 bases and J gave up 0 bases, with 14 bases separating them. Germline CDR1 SGHVS, CDR2 FQNEAQ. This CDR3 region has 16 residues. The CDR3 nucleotides are TGTGCCAGCAGCCCCCGGACGGGAGATAGCAATCAGCCCCAGCATTTT. It specifies CASSPRTGDSNQPQHF.

This clone was picked up one time. This chain uses TRBV6-5 with TRBJ2-7, with TRBD1 matching over 10 bases. CDR3 length equals 13 residues. V shed 2 bases, J shed 5 bases, and the junction held 0 bases outside the gene matches. The germline V gene has CDR1 MNHEY and CDR2 SVGAGI. In DNA, the CDR3 is TGTGCCAGCAGTTACGGACAGGGGGACGAGCAGTACGTC. This encodes CASSYGQGDEQYV.

The J gene is TRBJ2-7, the V gene TRBV6-9, with 9 bases matching TRBD1. V shed 3 bases and J 6 bases; nucleotides not matched to a gene: 12. This CDR3 spans 16 amino acids. Germline V lookup: CDR1 MNHGY, CDR2 SVAAGI. Written as DNA, the CDR3 is TGTGCCAGCAGTTACAAGGGACAGGGTTCGGCACGCGAGCAGTACGTC. As protein: CASSYKGQGSAREQYV.